Listed below are T cell receptor beta chains from one sample, sequenced in a study of blood T cell repertoires in COVID-19. Generated by immunoSEQ multiplex PCR, the TCRdb table keeps only in-frame clones and is missing some. The sample has about 160,000 clones, around 80% seen once; the top ten hold around 3.7%. Material for sequencing was PBMCs or T cells enriched from blood (not recorded which). Receptors were obtained from a woman aged 60-75 years who had recovered from COVID-19. Both conserved end residues are part of each CDR3.

j_call: TRBJ1-2; v_call: TRBV5-1; cdr3_aa: CASSPGGTGTIGYTF
j_call: TRBJ1-6; v_call: TRBV10-2; cdr3_aa: CASSDLTRQGYNSPLHF
j_call: TRBJ1-2; v_call: TRBV6-4; cdr3_aa: CASPLRKNYGYTF
j_call: TRBJ1-3; v_call: TRBV19; cdr3_aa: CASSRQESYSGNTIYF
j_call: TRBJ2-3; v_call: TRBV9; cdr3_aa: CASSSGQGGTDTQYF
j_call: TRBJ2-3; v_call: TRBV5-8; cdr3_aa: CASSPTVSTDTQYF
j_call: TRBJ2-1; v_call: TRBV24-1; cdr3_aa: CATSDLQTGGSYNEQFF
j_call: TRBJ2-2; v_call: TRBV10-2; cdr3_aa: CASSFLGEGTGELFF
j_call: TRBJ1-3; v_call: TRBV25-1; cdr3_aa: CASSDPSGSGNTIYF
j_call: TRBJ2-6; v_call: TRBV24-1; cdr3_aa: CATSDTGTGGPLAGANVLTF
j_call: TRBJ2-7; v_call: TRBV18; cdr3_aa: CASSPPRGTGRDEQYF
j_call: TRBJ2-7; v_call: TRBV27; cdr3_aa: CASSLPHAGVSSYEQYF
j_call: TRBJ2-7; v_call: TRBV6-6; cdr3_aa: CASSYSTEQYF
j_call: TRBJ2-7; v_call: TRBV6-1; cdr3_aa: CASSDRVPPYEQYF
j_call: TRBJ1-4; v_call: TRBV10-3; cdr3_aa: CASSGGGNEKLFF
j_call: TRBJ2-7; v_call: TRBV6-5; cdr3_aa: CASQRERTSYEQYF
j_call: TRBJ2-1; v_call: TRBV7-6; cdr3_aa: CASNQPAGEQFF
j_call: TRBJ1-3; v_call: TRBV30; cdr3_aa: CAWQGDGNTIYF
j_call: TRBJ2-2; v_call: TRBV6-1; cdr3_aa: CASSGGPGTGWTGELFF
j_call: TRBJ2-5; v_call: TRBV7-8; cdr3_aa: CASSFTSGGGQRDQYF
j_call: TRBJ1-2; v_call: TRBV27; cdr3_aa: CASSFLGTGSNYGYTF
j_call: TRBJ2-3; v_call: TRBV7-2; cdr3_aa: CASSSRSGGDTDTQYF
j_call: TRBJ2-5; v_call: TRBV7-6; cdr3_aa: CASSLGAGQQRSQETQYF
j_call: TRBJ2-7; v_call: TRBV7-9; cdr3_aa: CASSLNSGGNEQYF
j_call: TRBJ2-1; v_call: TRBV18; cdr3_aa: CASSPFAAGGDNEQFF
j_call: TRBJ2-1; v_call: TRBV7-9; cdr3_aa: CASTPKSRVNEQFF
j_call: TRBJ1-1; v_call: TRBV5-4; cdr3_aa: CASSGEVGFTEAFF
j_call: TRBJ1-2; v_call: TRBV3-1/TRBV3-2; cdr3_aa: CASSQGGGVYGYTF
j_call: TRBJ2-3; v_call: TRBV19; cdr3_aa: CASSIRAAGSLTDTQYF
j_call: TRBJ2-7; v_call: TRBV30; cdr3_aa: CAWRTSGTSYEQYF
j_call: TRBJ2-5; v_call: TRBV30; cdr3_aa: CAHTSGGAKTQYF
j_call: TRBJ1-1; v_call: TRBV10-3; cdr3_aa: CAISESGGNTEAFF
j_call: TRBJ2-7; v_call: TRBV30; cdr3_aa: CAWSGRTGRLEQYF
j_call: TRBJ1-2; v_call: TRBV10-1; cdr3_aa: CASSEAVHYGYTF
j_call: TRBJ2-3; v_call: TRBV7-7; cdr3_aa: CASSPIPGGANTQYF
j_call: TRBJ1-1; v_call: TRBV12-3/TRBV12-4; cdr3_aa: CASSLARTEAFF
j_call: TRBJ1-1; v_call: TRBV27; cdr3_aa: CASSPFFAVPAFF
j_call: TRBJ1-1; v_call: TRBV19; cdr3_aa: CASRTPQSDEAFF
j_call: TRBJ1-6; v_call: TRBV5-1; cdr3_aa: CASSLDRGVEAPLHF
j_call: TRBJ2-7; v_call: TRBV27; cdr3_aa: CASSLKLAGTYEQYF
j_call: TRBJ2-7; v_call: TRBV4-2; cdr3_aa: CASSQDSRGTYEQYF
j_call: TRBJ1-1; v_call: TRBV19; cdr3_aa: CASRLFREGNTEAFF
j_call: TRBJ1-1; v_call: TRBV7-9; cdr3_aa: CASSRGRGNTEAFF
j_call: TRBJ2-2; v_call: TRBV12-2; cdr3_aa: CASRLGTKDTGELFF
j_call: TRBJ1-2; v_call: TRBV6-1; cdr3_aa: CASSEVQGGYGYTF
j_call: TRBJ1-6; v_call: TRBV3-1/TRBV3-2; cdr3_aa: CASSQRDRSSYNSPLHF
j_call: TRBJ1-2; v_call: TRBV29-1; cdr3_aa: CSVWDLNYGYTF
j_call: TRBJ1-2; v_call: TRBV5-6; cdr3_aa: CASSLDGYGYTF
j_call: TRBJ1-2; v_call: TRBV2; cdr3_aa: CASSLDREGGYTF
j_call: TRBJ2-7; v_call: TRBV30; cdr3_aa: CAWSVYYEQYF
j_call: TRBJ1-2; v_call: TRBV6-5; cdr3_aa: CASSYGGHGNYGYTF
j_call: TRBJ2-7; v_call: TRBV27; cdr3_aa: CASRSGGLYEQYF
j_call: TRBJ2-3; v_call: TRBV4-1; cdr3_aa: CASSQVESSGGPYTDTQYF